This T cell receptor beta chain comes out of a study of T-cell reconstitution after alpha-beta-depleted transplantation in children. Points on this clonotype: Its antigen is still unknown.

Researchers prepared the TCRbeta library using unique molecular identifiers, the study reports. TCRdb reprocessed the PCR reads with MiXCR, giving one entry per CDR3 protein. The table shows 70,000 to 95,000 distinct CDR3 sequences, with over 15% occurring only once. Points from the study as a whole: It was surviving recipient T cells and thymic progenitors that gave some patients high TCRbeta diversity at day 60. Among T cells one year after transplant, newly produced cells accounted for most counts and diversity. Several hundred expanded graft clones reportedly gave rise to the alpha-beta T cells present about two months after transplant.

The V gene end was trimmed by 2 bases and the J gene end by 6 bases; junction bases not matched to a gene: 4. The CDR3 has 14 amino acids. Germline CDR1 is KGHSH and CDR2 is LQKENI. The TCR comes from a male patient aged 2 to 10 who had a stem cell transplant for acute lymphoblastic leukemia, so the T cells may come from the graft donor. This chain links TRBV18 with TRBJ2-1; TRBD2 matches at 7 bases. The material sequenced was PBMCs, mostly from graft donor cells, taken 360 days after TCRalphabeta/CD19-depleted stem cell transplant. The CDR3, as DNA: TGTGCCAGCTCACCAGATCGGACTAGCAATGAGCAGTTCTTC. Encoded protein: CASSPDRTSNEQFF.